The entry below gives a single T cell receptor delta chain sequence along with its context. This sequence is one base from a far larger clone and is likely a read error. Other DNA sequences in this specimen translate into the identical CDR3. The sample comes from a study of gamma-delta T cells after stem cell transplantation. TCRdb reran clone calling via CATT on the RT-PCR reads. The sample holds approximately 1,500 delta-chain clones, under 50% seen once. The sequence was collected from a human donor. It is not recorded whose cells these are; they may come from a transplant donor. The source material was gamma-delta T cells.

The CDR3 nucleotides are TGTGCCTGTGACACCGTAGGGGGGGCTCGCGATAAACTCATCTTT. Protein sequence: CACDTVGGARDKLIF. The chain combines TRDV2 with TRDJ1; perhaps TRDD3 as D (5 bases). This CDR3 has 15 amino acids. V was shortened by 0 bases and J by 4 bases, with 14 bases between the two germline ends. CDR1 and CDR2 (germline): GEAIGNYY, EKD.